These 18 T cell receptor beta chains were all obtained from the same sample, sequenced in a study of cytomegalovirus exposure and HLA in healthy donors. Use of 60 Vbeta and 13 Jbeta primers characterized the PCR. Some clones are missing from TCRdb's copy, which holds only in-frame ones; the method was immunoSEQ multiplex PCR. The sample has 90,000 to 100,000 clones; about 76% are singletons. The sequenced sample consisted of PBMCs. The receptors were sampled from a woman in her thirties or forties in good health and CMV-seronegative.

Only a few counts were recorded for this clone. J is TRBJ2-5 and V is TRBV5-1, with 13 bases fitting TRBD2. CDR1 is SGHRS, CDR2 YFSETQ, per germline. Germline trimming cut 4 bases from V and 5 bases from J; bases unmatched to any gene: 14. This CDR3 contains 18 residues. The CDR3: CASSVELLAGGLMETQYF. Written as DNA, the CDR3 is TGCGCCAGCAGCGTGGAATTACTAGCGGGGGGGCTTATGGAGACCCAGTACTTC.

V and J are TRBV19 and TRBJ2-5, with 9 bases aligning to TRBD1. The V gene end was trimmed by 8 bases and the J gene end by 2 bases; junction bases not matched to a gene: 0. This CDR3 region has 12 residues. Germline V gene lookup returns CDR1 LNHDA and CDR2 SQIVND (reference sequence). The CDR3 DNA sequence: TGTGCCAGTGGGACAGGGCAAGAGACCCAGTACTTC. Translation gives CASGTGQETQYF.

The gene calls are TRBV18 and TRBJ1-2; TRBD1 might be the D (6 bases). The germline gives CDR1 KGHSH, CDR2 LQKENI. Trimming pared 4 bases from V and 2 bases from J, leaving 14 bases between. The CDR3 runs to 15 residues. The CDR3 DNA reads TGTGCCAGCTCACAGGAACAGGGTCCAAACTATGGCTACACCTTC. Its protein product is CASSQEQGPNYGYTF.

The rearrangement links TRBV10-3 to TRBJ2-7; TRBD1 matches at 9 bases. The germline V gene has CDR1 ENHRY and CDR2 SYGVKD. The CDR3 totals 15 residues. With V trimmed by 4 bases and J by 3 bases, 7 bases remained unmatched. CDR3: CAISGTRQGVYEQYF. The CDR3 nucleotides read TGTGCCATCAGTGGGACCCGACAGGGGGTCTACGAGCAGTACTTC.

In this sample, this clone turned up once. The genes are TRBV6-6 and TRBJ2-7, with a possible D match to TRBD1 (6 bases). Germline V gene sequence: CDR1 MNHNY, CDR2 SVGAGI (reference sequence). This CDR3 spans 14 amino acids. V gave up 5 bases and J gave up 7 bases, with 18 bases separating them. The CDR3 loop reads CASSPNSGQSEQYF. Here the CDR3 DNA reads TGTGCCAGCAGTCCCAATTCCGGACAGTCAGAGCAGTACTTC.

The rearrangement links TRBV7-7 to TRBJ2-5, with a weak D call TRBD2 (5 bases). Germline CDR1 reads SSHAT; CDR2 reads FNYEAQ (reference sequence). The CDR3 totals 15 residues. V was pared by 5 bases and J by 1 base, with 14 bases between. CDR3 bases: TGTGCCAGCAGCCGCCGCCGAGGGAGCCAAGAGACCCAGTACTTC. Its translation is CASSRRRGSQETQYF.

The chain uses TRBV15 and TRBJ2-3, with D uncertain. The CDR3 length is 17 residues. Trimming cost V 0 bases and J 1 base, with 14 bases left between them. Germline CDR1 reads LNHNV; CDR2 reads YYDKDF (reference sequence). DNA for the CDR3: TGTGCCACCAGCAGAGATCTGCCGGGTCGGGGCACAGATACGCAGTATTTT. It is translated as CATSRDLPGRGTDTQYF.

This clone was seen a few times. The chain combines TRBV5-1 with TRBJ1-1; perhaps TRBD1 as D (5 bases). V was clipped by 4 bases and J by 4 bases, with 17 bases between them. The CDR3 sequence is 15 residues long. Germline-derived CDR1 and CDR2 are SGHRS and YFSETQ. The CDR3 is CASSRGGEGSTEAFF. Written as DNA, the CDR3 is TGCGCCAGCAGCAGAGGCGGGGAGGGGAGCACTGAAGCTTTCTTT.

V usage is TRBV4-2 and J usage is TRBJ1-1; 11 bases align to TRBD1. The CDR3 loop spans 14 amino acids. J was trimmed by 10 bases and V by 2 bases; bases with no gene match: 6. The germline V gene encodes CDR1 LGHNA and CDR2 YNFKEQ. Here the CDR3 reads CASSQQGQGAGAFF. In DNA form, the CDR3 reads TGTGCCAGCAGCCAACAAGGACAGGGGGCTGGAGCTTTCTTT.

The V call is TRBV19, the J call TRBJ2-7; D perhaps matches TRBD2 (6 bases). From germline, CDR1 is LNHDA and CDR2 SQIVND (reference sequence). Trimming stripped 6 bases from V and 6 bases from J, with 9 bases between. The CDR3 sequence is 11 residues long. The CDR3 DNA reads as TGTGCCAGTAGGGAGGGAATCGAGCAGTACTTC. Translated: CASREGIEQYF.

This rearrangement joins TRBV6-1 to TRBJ1-4; 12 bases are shared with TRBD1. Germline CDR1 reads MNHNS; CDR2 reads SASEGT. The CDR3 sequence is 20 residues long. Unmatched junction bases numbered 17, after V lost 4 bases and J lost 5 bases. The CDR3 DNA sequence: TGTGCCAGCAGTGGACGACCGACCGGGACAGGGGGCGCCGAAAATGAAAAACTGTTTTTT. Translated: CASSGRPTGTGGAENEKLFF.

The chain links TRBV7-9 to TRBJ1-6; D perhaps matches TRBD1 (5 bases). CDR1 and CDR2 from the germline V gene are SEHNR and FQNEAQ (reference sequence). This CDR3 has 14 residues. V shed 5 bases and J shed 5 bases, with 10 bases lying between them. The CDR3 nucleotides are TGTGCCAGCAGCCCGACAGTTAATAATTCACCCCTCCACTTT. As protein: CASSPTVNNSPLHF.

The chain has TRBV19 and TRBJ1-5; D call uncertain. Trimming pared 3 bases from V and 7 bases from J, leaving 4 bases between. Germline V gives CDR1 LNHDA, CDR2 SQIVND (reference sequence). This CDR3 is built from 11 residues. The CDR3, as DNA: TGTGCCAGTAGTATGCGACAGCCCCAGCATTTT. This gives the protein CASSMRQPQHF.

The rearrangement joins TRBV7-5 to TRBJ1-5; TRBD1 was called by the table and not checked on the DNA. TRBV7-5 is a pseudogene segment. This CDR3 region has 17 residues. For the CDR3, the DNA is TGTGCCAGAAGCTTAGTTCTTGCCGCAGGGGGCAATCAGCCCCAGCATTTT. This sequence encodes CARSLVLAAGGNQPQHF.

V and J are TRBV4-2 and TRBJ2-3; D is possibly TRBD2 (5 bases). This CDR3 spans 15 amino acids. V dropped 0 bases and J dropped 2 bases, with 9 bases sitting between them. In germline, CDR1 is LGHNA, CDR2 YNFKEQ. CDR3 DNA sequence: TGTGCCAGCAGCCAAGATCGGGGATACACAGATACGCAGTATTTT. The encoded protein is CASSQDRGYTDTQYF.

This clone was observed a single time. V and J are TRBV9 and TRBJ1-6, with D perhaps TRBD1 (6 bases). There are 14 residues in the CDR3. Germline CDR1 reads SGDLS; CDR2 reads YYNGEE. Trimming removed 0 bases at V and 7 bases at J, with 8 bases between. The CDR3 here is CASSVGTANSPLHF. CDR3 in DNA: TGTGCCAGCAGCGTAGGGACAGCAAATTCACCCCTCCACTTT.

In this sample, this clone turned up a few times. The rearrangement joins TRBV28 to TRBJ1-6; D gene ambiguous. From germline, CDR1 is MDHEN and CDR2 SYDVKM. CDR3 length: 16 amino acids. The CDR3 spells CASRVSAVSYNSPLHF. CDR3 DNA: TGTGCGTCCCGGGTCTCGGCAGTCTCCTATAATTCACCCCTCCACTTT.

V and J are TRBV7-9 and TRBJ2-3, with TRBD2 identical over 12 bases. The CDR3 has 18 amino acids. Germline values: CDR1 SEHNR, CDR2 FQNEAQ (reference sequence). After removal of 3 bases from V and 3 bases from J, the junction contained 10 bases not matched to a gene. CDR3 sequence reads: CASSFGLAGPGGTDTQYF. For the CDR3, the DNA is TGTGCCAGCAGCTTTGGACTAGCGGGACCCGGGGGGACAGATACGCAGTATTTT.